Shown below are 20 T cell receptor beta chains from a single sample sequenced in a study of shared clonotypes between healthy human individuals. TCRdb keeps only in-frame clones here, not all; method: immunoSEQ multiplex PCR. The sample holds hundreds of thousands of clones; 96% are singletons and the top ten take 0.11%. Naive CD8 populations comprised CD45RO-negative cells positively selected for CCR7, excluding terminally differentiated effector memory CD45RA+ cells. The sample comprised naive CD8+ T cells sorted from blood. The receptor set was obtained from a woman aged 25 to 39 in good health.

J is TRBJ1-1 and V is TRBV9; D not resolved. Germline CDR1 SGDLS, CDR2 YYNGEE. The germline V and J ends were trimmed by 2 bases and 1 base, with 12 bases remaining between them. This CDR3 is built from 15 residues. The CDR3 DNA follows: TGTGCCAGCAGCGTTAAAGGAGACCCGAACACTGAAGCTTTCTTT. It translates to CASSVKGDPNTEAFF.

In its sample, this clone was seen once. The chain carries TRBV30 and TRBJ2-1, with unresolved D. Germline lookup yields CDR1 GTSNPN and CDR2 SVGIG (reference sequence). CDR3 size: 13 residues. The V gene lost 2 bases and the J gene lost 12 bases, with 17 bases spanning the gap. This chain's CDR3 is CAWSSSTGMGQFF. The CDR3 bases are TGTGCCTGGAGTTCGTCGACTGGGATGGGGCAGTTCTTC.

The sample holds one count of this clone. The chain's CDR3 is CASSDDRGLMGEQYF. CDR3 sequence (DNA): TGCGCCAGCAGCGACGACAGGGGGCTTATGGGCGAGCAGTACTTC. The chain is built from TRBV5-1 and TRBJ2-7; 10 bases fit TRBD1. CDR1 is SGHRS, CDR2 YFSETQ, per germline. The V and J ends lost 4 bases and 6 bases, in that order; junction bases with no gene match: 10. The CDR3 is 15 amino acids.

The chain combines TRBV4-2 with TRBJ1-5; a weak D match, TRBD1 (5 bases). This CDR3 contains 14 residues. CDR1 and CDR2 (germline): LGHNA, YNFKEQ. V dropped 5 bases and J dropped 3 bases, with 11 bases sitting between them. Written as DNA, the CDR3 is TGTGCCAGCAGCTTGACAGAGACCAATCAGCCCCAGCATTTT. This encodes CASSLTETNQPQHF.

This clone came up once. This chain uses TRBV19 with TRBJ2-5; a possible D gene is TRBD1 (6 bases). Germline V CDR1 and CDR2: LNHDA, SQIVND (reference sequence). The germline V and J ends were trimmed by 2 bases and 5 bases, with 15 bases remaining between them. This CDR3 comprises 15 residues. CDR3 nucleotide sequence: TGTGCCAGTAGTATACGGACAGCGCTGTCTGAGACCCAGTACTTC. Protein: CASSIRTALSETQYF. Full variable domain (rest looked up from reference TRBV19 and TRBJ2-5): DGGITQSPKYLFRKEGQNVTLSCEQNLNHDAMYWYRQDPGQGLRLIYYSQIVNDFQKGDIAEGYSVSREKKESFPLTVTSAQKNPTAFYLCASSIRTALSETQYFGPGTRLLVL.

The V and J genes are TRBV7-2 and TRBJ2-1, with a tentative D call TRBD1 (5 bases). V lost 5 bases to trimming and J lost 9 bases, with 11 bases between them. The CDR3 covers 12 residues. Germline-derived CDR1 and CDR2 are SGHTA and FQGNSA. The CDR3 loop reads CASSPDRPEQFF. In DNA, the CDR3 is TGTGCCAGCAGCCCCGACAGACCTGAGCAGTTCTTC.

The chain is built from TRBV13 and TRBJ2-1; D may be TRBD1 (5 bases). The CDR3 runs 14 residues. Looked up from germline, CDR1 is PRHDT and CDR2 is FYEKMQ (reference sequence). Trimming shortened V by 1 base and J by 10 bases, and 14 bases separated the two germline ends. CDR3 bases: TGTGCCAGCAGCTTAGAGGGGTCTATGGTGGAGCAGTTCTTC. Amino acids: CASSLEGSMVEQFF.

V is TRBV5-6 and J is TRBJ2-2; tentative D call: TRBD2 (5 bases). The ends were cut back, 2 bases at V and 4 bases at J, with 9 bases in the middle. The CDR3 length is 14 residues. The germline gives CDR1 SGHDT, CDR2 YYEEEE. CDR3 sequence (DNA): TGTGCCAGCAGCTTTCGGGGAAGCACCGGGGAGCTGTTTTTT. It specifies CASSFRGSTGELFF.

The J gene is TRBJ2-5, the V gene TRBV5-1; TRBD2 aligns across 7 bases. With V trimmed by 2 bases and J by 2 bases, 9 bases remained unmatched. This CDR3 comprises 16 residues. Germline V gene lookup returns CDR1 SGHRS and CDR2 YFSETQ. The CDR3 spells CASSFGEGLGQETQYF. DNA for the CDR3: TGCGCCAGCAGCTTCGGGGAGGGACTGGGACAAGAGACCCAGTACTTC.

The CDR3 region has the DNA TGTGCCAGCAGCCCCCATACGGGGCGGTACGAGCAGTACTTC. It specifies CASSPHTGRYEQYF. The rearrangement joins TRBV5-8 to TRBJ2-7, with D possibly called TRBD1 or TRBD2 (5 bases each). The CDR3 runs to 14 residues. V lost 4 bases and J lost 4, with 15 bases in between. Germline CDR1 is SGHTS and CDR2 is YDEGEE.

The gene calls are TRBV7-2 and TRBJ2-5, with 7 bases fitting TRBD2. Near its end, the DNA agrees better with TRBJ2-7, so the J call may be wrong. The germline V gene has CDR1 SGHTA and CDR2 FQGNSA. The CDR3 covers 13 residues. CDR3 nucleotide sequence: TGTGCCAGCAGCTTAGTCACTAGCGACGAGCAGTACTTC. Its translation is CASSLVTSDEQYF.

This sequence joins TRBV28 and TRBJ2-2; 8 bases are a match to TRBD1. Germline lookup yields CDR1 MDHEN and CDR2 SYDVKM. The CDR3 is 15 residues long. V gave up 3 bases and J gave up 2 bases; unmatched junction bases: 2. DNA of the CDR3: TGTGCCAGCAGTTTGGGGACAGGAAACACCGGGGAGCTGTTTTTT. Its translation: CASSLGTGNTGELFF.

The chain links TRBV29-1 to TRBJ2-5; D possibly matches TRBD1 or TRBD2 (5 bases each). This CDR3 comprises 14 residues. V dropped 1 base and J dropped 5 bases, with 14 bases sitting between them. Germline V gene sequence: CDR1 SQVTM, CDR2 ANQGSEA. CDR3 sequence (DNA): TGCAGCGTTGAAGTACCAGGGACCCCTGAGACCCAGTACTTC. It is translated as CSVEVPGTPETQYF.

V gene TRBV5-1 combines with J gene TRBJ1-1; D might be TRBD1 (6 bases). Deletions cut 5 bases from V and 4 bases from J, with 9 bases between. CDR1 SGHRS and CDR2 YFSETQ come from the germline V gene. The CDR3 is made up of 12 amino acids. CDR3 nucleotide sequence: TGCGCCAGCAGGGACAGAAGCACTGAAGCTTTCTTT. Translation gives CASRDRSTEAFF.

The chain has TRBV7-8 and TRBJ2-7, with no clear D. The CDR3 is 18 residues long. Looked up from germline, CDR1 is SGHVS and CDR2 is FQNEAQ. V dropped 1 base and J dropped 5 bases, with 24 bases sitting between them. CDR3 DNA sequence: TGTGCCAGCAGCTTAGAAACTGGGTGGGAAACGCGAAGCCACGAGCAGTACTTC. Encoded protein: CASSLETGWETRSHEQYF. The variable domain in full, completed from reference TRBV7-8 and TRBJ2-7, reads GAGVSQSPRYKVAKRGQDVALRCDPISGHVSLFWYQQALGQGPEFLTYFQNEAQLDKSGLPSDRFFAERPEGSVSTLKIQRTQQEDSAVYLCASSLETGWETRSHEQYFGPGTRLTVT.

Notes on this clone: Other DNA sequences in this sample translate to the same CDR3. The chain couples TRBV9 to TRBJ1-6; D not resolved. Between the trimmed V and J ends, which lost 0 bases and 7 bases, there was a span of 5 bases. Germline lookup yields CDR1 SGDLS and CDR2 YYNGEE. The CDR3 covers 13 residues. CDR3: CASSVGSNSPLHF. The DNA for the CDR3 is TGTGCCAGCAGCGTAGGGTCAAATTCACCCCTCCACTTT.

V is TRBV9 and J is TRBJ2-1; 7 bases line up with TRBD2. The trim removed 0 bases at V and 7 bases at J, leaving 10 bases unmatched. Germline V gene sequence: CDR1 SGDLS, CDR2 YYNGEE. This CDR3 contains 16 residues. CDR3 nucleotide sequence: TGTGCCAGCAGCGTAGGGACTAGTTTAGTTGTTAATGAGCAGTTCTTC. This gives the protein CASSVGTSLVVNEQFF.

The chain carries TRBV14 and TRBJ1-2; TRBD1 matches at 9 bases. Germline V gene lookup returns CDR1 SGHDN and CDR2 FVKESK. V shed 4 bases, J shed 6 bases, and the junction held 3 bases outside the gene matches. The CDR3 has 13 amino acids. This CDR3 is CASSPYRGHGYTF. The CDR3 nucleotides are TGTGCCAGCAGCCCTTACAGGGGGCATGGCTACACCTTC.

V usage is TRBV5-1 and J usage is TRBJ1-1, with no clear D. V lost 0 bases, J lost 5 bases, and 8 bases lay in between. This CDR3 contains 13 residues. Looked up from germline, CDR1 is SGHRS and CDR2 is YFSETQ. CDR3 DNA sequence: TGCGCCAGCAGCTTGGCCCCGGCGACTGAAGCTTTCTTT. Translated, it gives CASSLAPATEAFF.

V is TRBV27 and J is TRBJ2-7; 9 positions agree with TRBD1. This CDR3 has 15 amino acids. After removal of 4 bases from V and 3 bases from J, the junction contained 7 bases not matched to a gene. From germline, CDR1 is MNHEY and CDR2 SMNVEV (reference sequence). CDR3 protein: CASSSAGTGNYEQYF. DNA of the CDR3: TGTGCCAGCAGTTCCGCTGGGACAGGGAACTACGAGCAGTACTTC.